These 15 T cell receptor beta chains share one sample of origin, sequenced in a study of T cell responses to AZD1222 COVID-19 vaccine (dated by TCRdb to the early 2020s). The library was obtained by the immunoSEQ multiplex PCR assay. TCRdb carries this immuneACCESS record with in-frame sequences only. Its versions omit some clonotypes, under half of them owing to an unresolved V gene in the studies checked, with the rest unexplained. This sample comprises 80,000 or so clones, more than 85% of them detected only once. The ten biggest clones cover around 4.5% of the sample. The time point label here, explained by the study, means: about 28 days (+/-7) after the second vaccine dose. Material: peripheral blood, obtained 28 days after the second AZD1222 dose. The receptors come from an adult who received the AZD1222 COVID-19 vaccine.

The chain combines TRBV5-4 with TRBJ1-1; D call uncertain. Germline CDR1 SGHNT, CDR2 YYREEE (reference sequence). CDR3 length: 14 residues. Trimming cost V 2 bases and J 1 base, with 9 bases left between them. DNA for the CDR3: TGTGCCAGCAGCTTCCCAGGAGGGAACACTGAAGCTTTCTTT. Amino acid sequence: CASSFPGGNTEAFF.

The genes are TRBV12-3 or TRBV12-4 and TRBJ2-1; D is uncertain. The CDR3 sequence is 13 residues long. V was clipped by 3 bases and J by 5 bases, with 8 bases between them. The CDR3 sequence: CASSFEGHNEQFF. DNA of the CDR3: TGTGCCAGCAGTTTCGAAGGGCACAATGAGCAGTTCTTC.

The chain uses TRBV7-9 and TRBJ2-1; 9 bases line up with TRBD2. The CDR3 spans 15 residues. CDR1 SEHNR and CDR2 FQNEAQ come from the germline V gene (reference sequence). With V trimmed by 5 bases and J by 5 bases, 7 bases remained unmatched. CDR3 coding DNA: TGTGCCAGCAGCAGGATAGCGGGAGACCACAATGAGCAGTTCTTC. Protein sequence: CASSRIAGDHNEQFF.

The chain recombines TRBV11-2 with TRBJ2-3, with D possibly called TRBD1 or TRBD2 (5 bases each). V shed 4 bases and J shed 4 bases, with 18 bases lying between them. The CDR3 is made up of 16 amino acids. CDR1 is SGHAT and CDR2 is FQNNGV in the germline V gene. CDR3 protein: CASSSGARLGADTQYF. The CDR3 coding sequence is TGTGCCAGCAGCTCCGGGGCCCGACTCGGCGCAGATACGCAGTATTTT.

This sequence joins TRBV4-1 and TRBJ2-7, with 11 positions matching TRBD2. In germline, CDR1 is MGHRA, CDR2 YSYEKL. V lost 0 bases to trimming and J lost 4 bases; unmatched junction nucleotides: 2. The CDR3 totals 15 residues. The CDR3 bases are TGCGCCAGCAGCCAAGATCGACTAGCGGGGTACGAGCAGTACTTC. Encoded protein: CASSQDRLAGYEQYF.

The chain uses TRBV10-3 and TRBJ2-1; 7 bases fit TRBD1. The CDR3 is 15 amino acids. From germline, CDR1 is ENHRY and CDR2 SYGVKD. V lost 4 bases, J lost 4 bases, and 7 bases stayed unmatched. CDR3 residues: CAISGDRDSYNEQFF. As DNA, the CDR3 is TGTGCCATCAGTGGAGACAGGGATTCTTACAATGAGCAGTTCTTC.

For the CDR3, the DNA is TGTGCCAGCGGACAGGAATATCAGCCCCAGCATTTT. It encodes CASGQEYQPQHF. The rearrangement links TRBV28 to TRBJ1-5, with 7 bases lining up with TRBD1. The V gene's germline CDR1 is MDHEN and CDR2 SYDVKM. V trimming: 8 bases; J trimming: 5 bases; junction bases outside the gene matches: 3. CDR3 length: 12 amino acids.

The rearrangement uses TRBV30 and TRBJ2-1; D may match TRBD1 or TRBD2 (5 bases each). The CDR3 is 14 residues long. Trimming took off 4 bases at V and 4 bases at J, with 14 bases between the two ends. Germline CDR1 reads GTSNPN; CDR2 reads SVGIG (reference sequence). This CDR3 is CAWNLGDQYNEQFF. DNA of the CDR3: TGTGCCTGGAATCTCGGGGACCAATACAATGAGCAGTTCTTC.

The chain combines TRBV10-3 with TRBJ1-1; D is perhaps TRBD1 (6 bases). This CDR3 has 14 amino acids. V shed 2 bases and J shed 6 bases, with 13 bases lying between them. CDR1 and CDR2 (germline): ENHRY, SYGVKD. The CDR3 loop reads CAISEMTGFAEAFF. As DNA, the CDR3 is TGTGCCATCAGTGAGATGACAGGCTTCGCTGAAGCTTTCTTT.

The rearrangement uses TRBV6-1 and TRBJ2-3; 7 nucleotides agree with TRBD2. The CDR3 covers 12 residues. Germline CDR1 and CDR2: MNHNS and SASEGT. Trimming cost V 9 bases and J 0 bases; bases outside gene matches: 0. CDR3 amino acids: CASSGSTDTQYF. The DNA for the CDR3 is TGTGCCAGTAGCGGGAGCACAGATACGCAGTATTTT.

V is TRBV7-3 and J is TRBJ2-3, with 7 bases identical to TRBD1. Trimming removed 2 bases from V and 3 bases from J; junction bases left unmatched: 8. Germline-derived CDR1 and CDR2 are SGHTA and FQGTGA. The CDR3 is made up of 16 amino acids. The CDR3 bases are TGTGCCAGCAGCTTATCGGCAGGGGGTCGGACAGATACGCAGTATTTT. Residues: CASSLSAGGRTDTQYF.

V gene TRBV20-1 combines with J gene TRBJ1-1, with D hard to call. CDR1 DFQATT and CDR2 SNEGSKA come from the germline V gene (reference sequence). The germline V and J ends were trimmed by 6 bases and 3 bases, with 8 bases remaining between them. CDR3 size: 11 residues. Written as DNA, the CDR3 is TGCAGTGCCCCCCTCTACACTGAAGCTTTCTTT. As protein: CSAPLYTEAFF.

This clone was detected once. The J gene is TRBJ2-1, the V gene TRBV4-3; 7 bases fit TRBD2. The CDR3 has 17 amino acids. Trimming took 0 bases from V and 6 from J; bases not matched to a gene: 11. Germline V gene sequence: CDR1 LGHNA, CDR2 YSLEER. CDR3 residues: CASSQDLNGRSPNEQFF. CDR3 in DNA: TGCGCCAGCAGCCAAGATTTGAACGGGAGGTCCCCCAATGAGCAGTTCTTC.

The chain employs TRBV5-1 and TRBJ2-5; 7 nucleotides align to TRBD1. Looked up from germline, CDR1 is SGHRS and CDR2 is YFSETQ. The CDR3 covers 15 residues. V dropped 7 bases and J dropped 5; count of bases not matched to a gene: 14. The CDR3 DNA follows: TGCGCCAGCGGAGTAAGAGGGGGCTTTATGGAGACCCAGTACTTC. This gives the protein CASGVRGGFMETQYF.

J is TRBJ1-3 and V is TRBV30; D gene unclear. This CDR3 contains 15 residues. Germline loops: CDR1 GTSNPN, CDR2 SVGIG (reference sequence). V lost 0 bases to trimming and J lost 0 bases, with 9 bases between them. CDR3 protein: CAWSVRGSSGNTIYF. CDR3 sequence (DNA): TGTGCCTGGAGTGTACGAGGCAGCTCTGGAAACACCATATATTTT.